These 10 T cell receptor beta chains came from one sample sequenced in a study of blood T cells in healthy people across ages. PCR was performed a second time for 7 to 11 cycles using a sample-barcoded 5' primer and a J-beta primer mix. In TCRdb, the 5' RACE reads were re-called with MiXCR into one record per CDR3 protein. This table has almost 550,000 distinct CDR3 sequences, approximately 25% appearing once. The same specimen was also included in a second study, on T cells of mothers and their children.

Sequences were obtained from blood. The receptors were sampled from a boy aged 5-17 years in good health.

This chain uses TRBV6-2 or TRBV6-3 with TRBJ1-2, with 7 bases aligning to TRBD1. CDR3 length: 14 amino acids. V was clipped by 10 bases and J by 5 bases; unmatched bases: 13. CDR1 is MNHEY and CDR2 is SVGEGT in the germline V gene. Here the CDR3 reads CATRDSALIYGYTF. The CDR3 coding sequence is TGTGCCACACGGGACAGCGCTCTTATTTATGGCTACACCTTC.

V gene TRBV5-1 combines with J gene TRBJ2-5; possibly TRBD1 for D (6 bases). The DNA end is more similar to TRBJ2-1, so the J call may be wrong. Germline CDR1 and CDR2: SGHRS and YFSETQ. The CDR3 runs 15 residues. CDR3 nucleotides: TGCGCCAGCAGCTTAGAACAGGGAGTTTTCAATGAGCAGTTCTTC. It specifies CASSLEQGVFNEQFF.

This clonotype has a handful of counts. The chain carries TRBV10-3 and TRBJ2-3; possible D gene TRBD1, 5 bases. V lost 3 bases, J lost 4 bases, and 14 bases lay in between. Per germline, CDR1 ENHRY and CDR2 SYGVKD. CDR3 size: 15 residues. The CDR3: CAISDQGLVSDTQYF. The CDR3 coding sequence is TGTGCCATCAGTGATCAGGGTTTGGTTTCAGATACGCAGTATTTT.

The V call is TRBV4-1, the J call TRBJ1-5; 8 nucleotides align to TRBD1. This CDR3 has 17 residues. Germline V gene data show CDR1 as MGHRA and CDR2 as YSYEKL. V shed 4 bases, J shed 6 bases, and the junction held 14 bases outside the gene matches. The CDR3 is CASSLYETGALGQPQHF. CDR3 nucleotide sequence: TGCGCCAGCAGCCTATACGAGACAGGGGCGCTCGGTCAGCCCCAGCATTTT.

The chain uses TRBV6-6 and TRBJ2-4; 14 positions match TRBD2. The CDR3 length is 14 residues. With V trimmed by 6 bases and J by 8 bases, 3 bases remained unmatched. Germline lookup yields CDR1 MNHNY and CDR2 SVGAGI (reference sequence). The CDR3 DNA follows: TGTGCCAGCAGGCAGACTAGCGGGGGGGACATTCAGTACTTC. Protein sequence: CASRQTSGGDIQYF.

This clonotype was counted a few times. J is TRBJ2-7 and V is TRBV5-1; D not certain. This CDR3 comprises 14 residues. Germline loops: CDR1 SGHRS, CDR2 YFSETQ. Between the trimmed V and J ends, which lost 6 bases and 3 bases, there was a span of 16 bases. As DNA, the CDR3 is TGCGCCAGCACCACGTATGACACACTCTACGAGCAGTACTTC. Residues: CASTTYDTLYEQYF.

This clonotype has a count of ten or more. CDR3 nucleotide sequence: TGCAGCGTCCGGGGACTAGCGGGAGTCAATGAGCAGTTCTTC. It translates to CSVRGLAGVNEQFF. J is TRBJ2-1 and V is TRBV29-1; 14 nucleotides agree with TRBD2. Trimming cost V 6 bases and J 6 bases; bases outside gene matches: 4. This CDR3 region has 14 residues. Germline V gives CDR1 SQVTM, CDR2 ANQGSEA.

The chain recombines TRBV27 with TRBJ2-5, with 9 bases aligning to TRBD1. The V segment lost 5 bases and the J segment 11 bases; nucleotides outside the gene matches: 18. Germline V gene lookup returns CDR1 MNHEY and CDR2 SMNVEV (reference sequence). CDR3 length equals 16 residues. In DNA, the CDR3 is TGTGCCAGCAGTGCTCCCGGGACAGGGAGGCTTGGGGAGCAGTACTTC. It is translated as CASSAPGTGRLGEQYF.

With respect to this clonotype: A read error is likely, as this CDR3 ends without the conserved phenylalanine or tryptophan. This chain connects TRBV7-8 to TRBJ2-3, with 9 positions matching TRBD2. CDR3 length: 15 residues. Germline values: CDR1 SGHVS, CDR2 FQNEAQ. Trimming removed 3 bases from V and 4 bases from J; junction bases left unmatched: 5. The CDR3 nucleotides are TGTGCCAGCAGCTTGCGGGAGGGCCTCCCAGATACGCAGTATCTT. This translates into CASSLREGLPDTQYL.

This clonotype was recorded at least ten times. The rearrangement uses TRBV29-1 and TRBJ2-3; 8 positions match TRBD2. CDR3 length: 14 residues. The V and J ends lost 5 bases and 8 bases, in that order; junction bases with no gene match: 12. CDR1 SQVTM and CDR2 ANQGSEA come from the germline V gene. The CDR3 DNA reads as TGCAGCGTTACGGGGGGGTTCATGGAAGGTACGCAGTATTTT. This encodes CSVTGGFMEGTQYF.